This TCR beta chain was retrieved from a study of T cell repertoires in cytomegalovirus infection (dated by TCRdb to between 2018 and 2021). A note on the overall study: Donor HLA type was relevant to the analysis, as public TCR beta signatures indicated carriage of CMV infection together with the matching HLA type.

TCRdb shows the sequencer as Illumina HiSeq 1500. TCRdb trimmed public reads at Q25 via fastp, called clones via MiXCR and kept in-frame beta chains. Duplicate CDR3 protein sequences are folded into a single record with the most common DNA and genes. This sample lists about 300,000 distinct CDR3 sequences; about 9.2% were detected once. The ten largest account for approximately 2.3% of the sample. This clonotype was detected only a few times. The antigen this receptor binds is unknown. One base away there is no much larger clone; base qualities are not given. The germline V gene encodes CDR1 MGHRA and CDR2 YSYEKL. Unmatched junction bases come to 12, with V trimmed by 1 base and J by 3 bases. The CDR3 covers 20 residues, taking in both the cysteine and the phenylalanine. The only DNA kept is the CDR3, 60 bases in frame from the first base. Study-level results and caveats: In both this cohort and an independent roughly 350-donor cohort, the cumulative frequency of public TCR beta family members distinguished carriers of CMV infection plus the relevant HLA type. The ex vivo response was dominated by HLA-C-restricted CMV-specific TCR beta clonotypes, which also provided the single most frequent clonotype in two of eight donors.

The chain was built from TRBV4-1 and TRBJ2-5; the central 15 bases match TRBD2. What was sequenced was PBMCs. This TCR was recovered from a human donor in good health (CMV status not recorded). Some clones in this sample may be carry-over from other donors' samples. The DNA sequence is given as TGCGCCAGCAGCCAAGTTTCTTCCGGGACTAGCGGGGGGATTGAAGAGACCCAGTACTTC. Translated, this gives CASSQVSSGTSGGIEETQYF.